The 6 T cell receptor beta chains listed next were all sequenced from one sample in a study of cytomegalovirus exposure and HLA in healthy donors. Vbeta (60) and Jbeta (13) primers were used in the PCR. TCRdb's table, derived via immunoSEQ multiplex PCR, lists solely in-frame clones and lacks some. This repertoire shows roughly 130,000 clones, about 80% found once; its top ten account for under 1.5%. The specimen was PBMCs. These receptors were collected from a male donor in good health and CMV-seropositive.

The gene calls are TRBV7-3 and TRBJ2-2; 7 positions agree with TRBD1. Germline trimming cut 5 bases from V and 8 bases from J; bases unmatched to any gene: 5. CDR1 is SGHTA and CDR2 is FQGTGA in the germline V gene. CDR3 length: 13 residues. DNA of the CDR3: TGTGCCAGCAGCCTACAGGGGTATGGGGAGCTGTTTTTT. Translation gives CASSLQGYGELFF. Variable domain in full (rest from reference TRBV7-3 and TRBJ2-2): GAGVSQTPSNKVTEKGKYVELRCDPISGHTALYWYRQSLGQGPEFLIYFQGTGAADDSGLPNDRFFAVRPEGSVSTLKIQRTERGDSAVYLCASSLQGYGELFFGEGSRLTVL.

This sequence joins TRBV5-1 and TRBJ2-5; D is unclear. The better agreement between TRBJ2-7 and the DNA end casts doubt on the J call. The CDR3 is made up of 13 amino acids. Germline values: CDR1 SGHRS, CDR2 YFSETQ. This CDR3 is CASSWAQQYEQYF. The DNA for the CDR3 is TGCGCCAGCAGCTGGGCCCAACAGTACGAGCAGTACTTC.

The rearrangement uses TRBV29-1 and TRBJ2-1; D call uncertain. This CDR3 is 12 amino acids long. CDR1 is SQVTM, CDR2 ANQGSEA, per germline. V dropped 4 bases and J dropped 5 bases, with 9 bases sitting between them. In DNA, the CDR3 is TGCAGCGTTGCCCCTGCTAACAATGAGCAGTTCTTC. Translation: CSVAPANNEQFF.

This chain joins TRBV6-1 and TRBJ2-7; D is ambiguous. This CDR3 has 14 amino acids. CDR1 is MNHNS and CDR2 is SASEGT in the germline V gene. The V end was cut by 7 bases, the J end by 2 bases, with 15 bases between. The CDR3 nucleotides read TGTGCCAGCAATGGCCGTCTTTCCACCTACGAGCAGTACTTC. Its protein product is CASNGRLSTYEQYF.

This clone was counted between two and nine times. CDR3 bases: TGTGCCAGTAGTATTGGGACAGGGGCTTCTCTTTCCTACGAGCAGTACTTC. Its protein product is CASSIGTGASLSYEQYF. The genes are TRBV19 and TRBJ2-7; the match to TRBD1 covers 10 bases. Germline CDR1 and CDR2: LNHDA and SQIVND (reference sequence). The CDR3 length is 17 residues. J was trimmed by 1 base and V by 3 bases; bases with no gene match: 9.

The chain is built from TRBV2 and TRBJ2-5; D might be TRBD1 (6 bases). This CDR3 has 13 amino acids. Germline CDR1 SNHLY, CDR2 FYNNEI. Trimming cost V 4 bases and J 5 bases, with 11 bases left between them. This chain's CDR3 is CASSVTQGETQYF. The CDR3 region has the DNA TGTGCCAGCAGTGTTACCCAGGGGGAGACCCAGTACTTC.